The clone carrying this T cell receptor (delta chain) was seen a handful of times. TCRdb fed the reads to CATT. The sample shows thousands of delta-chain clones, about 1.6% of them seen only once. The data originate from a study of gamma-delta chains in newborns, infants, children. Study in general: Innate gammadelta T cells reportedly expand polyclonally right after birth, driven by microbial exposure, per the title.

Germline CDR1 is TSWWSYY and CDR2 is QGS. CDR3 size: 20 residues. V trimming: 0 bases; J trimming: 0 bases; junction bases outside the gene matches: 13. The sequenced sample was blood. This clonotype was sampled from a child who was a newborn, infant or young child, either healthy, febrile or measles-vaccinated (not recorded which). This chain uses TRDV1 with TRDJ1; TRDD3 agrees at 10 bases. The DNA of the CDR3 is TGTGCTCTTGGGGAACTCAGCACACGGACTGGGGGATCGAACACCGATAAACTCATCTTT. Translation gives CALGELSTRTGGSNTDKLIF.